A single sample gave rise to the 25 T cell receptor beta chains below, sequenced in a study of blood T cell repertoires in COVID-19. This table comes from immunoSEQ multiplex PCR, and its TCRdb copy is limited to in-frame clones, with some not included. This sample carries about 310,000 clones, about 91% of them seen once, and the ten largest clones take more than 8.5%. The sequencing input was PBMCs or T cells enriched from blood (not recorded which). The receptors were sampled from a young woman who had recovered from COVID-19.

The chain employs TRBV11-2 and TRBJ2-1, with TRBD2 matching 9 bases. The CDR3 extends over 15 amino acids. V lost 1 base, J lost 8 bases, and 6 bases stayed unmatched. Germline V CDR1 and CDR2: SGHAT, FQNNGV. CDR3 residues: CASSLALAGSDEQFF. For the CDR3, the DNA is TGTGCCAGCAGCTTAGCTCTAGCGGGATCCGATGAGCAGTTCTTC.

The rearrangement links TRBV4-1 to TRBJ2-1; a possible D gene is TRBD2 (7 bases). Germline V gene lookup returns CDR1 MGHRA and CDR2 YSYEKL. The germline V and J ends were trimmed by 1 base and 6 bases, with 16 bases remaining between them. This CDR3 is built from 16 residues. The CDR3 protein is CASSQGLRGRGNEQFF. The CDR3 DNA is TGCGCCAGCAGCCAAGGTTTGCGGGGGCGGGGCAATGAGCAGTTCTTC.

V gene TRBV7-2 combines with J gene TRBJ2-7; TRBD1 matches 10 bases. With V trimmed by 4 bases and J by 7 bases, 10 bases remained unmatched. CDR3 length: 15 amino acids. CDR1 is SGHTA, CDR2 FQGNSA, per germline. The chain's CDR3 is CASSSIDRGLGEQYF. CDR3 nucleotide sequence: TGTGCCAGCAGCTCTATAGACAGGGGGCTGGGGGAGCAGTACTTC.

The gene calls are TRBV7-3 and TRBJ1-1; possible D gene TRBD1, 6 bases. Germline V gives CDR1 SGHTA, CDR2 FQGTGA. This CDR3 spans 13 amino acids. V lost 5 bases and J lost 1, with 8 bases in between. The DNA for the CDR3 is TGTGCCAGCAGCCCAGGGGCGAACACTGAAGCTTTCTTT. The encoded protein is CASSPGANTEAFF.

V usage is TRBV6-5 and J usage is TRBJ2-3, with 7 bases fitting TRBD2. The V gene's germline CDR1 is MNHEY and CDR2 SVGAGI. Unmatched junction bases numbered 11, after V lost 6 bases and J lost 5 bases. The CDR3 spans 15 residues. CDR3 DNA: TGTGCCAGCAGCCAGATCCGACTAGCTGGAGATACGCAGTATTTT. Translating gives CASSQIRLAGDTQYF.

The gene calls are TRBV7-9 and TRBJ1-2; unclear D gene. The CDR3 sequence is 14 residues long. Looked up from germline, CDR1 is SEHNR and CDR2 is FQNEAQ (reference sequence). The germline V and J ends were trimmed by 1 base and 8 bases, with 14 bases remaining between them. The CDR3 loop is CASSLEGGSDGYTF. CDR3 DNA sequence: TGTGCCAGCAGCTTAGAGGGAGGGTCGGACGGCTACACCTTC.

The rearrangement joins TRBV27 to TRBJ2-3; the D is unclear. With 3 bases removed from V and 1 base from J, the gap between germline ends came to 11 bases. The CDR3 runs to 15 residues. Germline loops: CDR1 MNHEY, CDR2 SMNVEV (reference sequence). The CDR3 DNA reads TGTGCCAGCAGTTTGTGGGCGTCTGGCACAGATACGCAGTATTTT. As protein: CASSLWASGTDTQYF.

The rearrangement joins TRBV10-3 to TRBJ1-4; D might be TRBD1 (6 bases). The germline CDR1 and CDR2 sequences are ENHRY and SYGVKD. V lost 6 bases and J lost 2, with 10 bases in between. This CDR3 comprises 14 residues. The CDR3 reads CAIRATGTNEKLFF. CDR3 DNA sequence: TGTGCCATCAGAGCAACAGGGACTAATGAAAAACTGTTTTTT.

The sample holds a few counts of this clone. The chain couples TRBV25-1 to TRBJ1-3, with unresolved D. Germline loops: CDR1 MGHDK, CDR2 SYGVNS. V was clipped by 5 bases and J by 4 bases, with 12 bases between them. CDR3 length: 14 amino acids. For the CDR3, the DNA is TGTGCCAGCAGTAAAGCTAGTGCGGGAAACACCATATATTTT. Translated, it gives CASSKASAGNTIYF.

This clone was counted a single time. This CDR3 is CASSVQGSTEAFF. Here the CDR3 DNA reads TGTGCCAGTAGTGTACAGGGGAGCACTGAAGCTTTCTTT. The rearrangement uses TRBV19 and TRBJ1-1; TRBD1 aligns across 7 bases. V trimming: 5 bases; J trimming: 4 bases; junction bases outside the gene matches: 4. CDR3 length: 13 residues. CDR1 is LNHDA and CDR2 is SQIVND in the germline V gene (reference sequence).

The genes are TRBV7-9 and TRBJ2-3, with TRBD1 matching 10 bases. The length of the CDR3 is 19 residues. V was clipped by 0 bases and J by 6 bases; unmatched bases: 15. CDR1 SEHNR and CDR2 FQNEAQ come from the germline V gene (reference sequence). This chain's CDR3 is CASSLALRSGQGINDTQYF. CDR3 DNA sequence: TGTGCCAGCAGCTTAGCGCTTCGGTCGGGACAGGGGATTAATGATACGCAGTATTTT.

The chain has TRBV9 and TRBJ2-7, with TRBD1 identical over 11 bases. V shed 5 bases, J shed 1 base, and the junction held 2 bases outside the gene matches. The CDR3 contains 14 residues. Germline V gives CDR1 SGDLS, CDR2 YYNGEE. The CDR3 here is CASSRDRGSYEQYF. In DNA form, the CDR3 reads TGTGCCAGCAGTCGGGACAGGGGGTCCTACGAGCAGTACTTC. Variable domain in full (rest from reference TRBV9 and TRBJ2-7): DSGVTQTPKHLITATGQRVTLRCSPRSGDLSVYWYQQSLDQGLQFLIQYYNGEERAKGNILERFSAQQFPDLHSELNLSSLELGDSALYFCASSRDRGSYEQYFGPGTRLTVT.

CDR3 nucleotides: TGTGCCAGCAGTTTGGTTGGGACAGGGGCCAATGAGCAGTTCTTC. Translated: CASSLVGTGANEQFF. This rearrangement joins TRBV27 to TRBJ2-1; 10 nucleotides agree with TRBD1. V dropped 3 bases and J dropped 6; count of bases not matched to a gene: 5. This CDR3 contains 15 residues. CDR1 is MNHEY and CDR2 is SMNVEV in the germline V gene (reference sequence).

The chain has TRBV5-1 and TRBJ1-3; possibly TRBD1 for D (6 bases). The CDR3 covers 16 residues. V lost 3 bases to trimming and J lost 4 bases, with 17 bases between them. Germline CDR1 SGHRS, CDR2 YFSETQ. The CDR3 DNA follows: TGCGCCAGCAGCTGGGCCGTGGGGGCGGAAGGAAACACCATATATTTT. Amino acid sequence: CASSWAVGAEGNTIYF.

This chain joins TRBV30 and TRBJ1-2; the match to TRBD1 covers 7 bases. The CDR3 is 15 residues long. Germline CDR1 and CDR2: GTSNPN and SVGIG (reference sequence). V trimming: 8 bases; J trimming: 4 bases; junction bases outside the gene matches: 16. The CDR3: CARTEGGRQFYGYTF. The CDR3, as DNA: TGTGCCAGAACTGAAGGGGGCAGGCAGTTCTATGGCTACACCTTC.

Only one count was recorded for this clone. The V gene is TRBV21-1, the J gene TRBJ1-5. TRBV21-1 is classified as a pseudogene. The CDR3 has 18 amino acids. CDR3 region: CASSNGGAGVMRNQPQHF. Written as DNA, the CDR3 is TGTGCCAGCAGCAACGGGGGGGCAGGGGTGATGCGCAATCAGCCCCAGCATTTT.

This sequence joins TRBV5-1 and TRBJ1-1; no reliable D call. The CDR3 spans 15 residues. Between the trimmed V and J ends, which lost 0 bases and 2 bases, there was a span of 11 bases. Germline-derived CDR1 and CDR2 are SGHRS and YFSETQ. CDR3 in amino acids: CASSLVGLRNTEAFF. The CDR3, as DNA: TGCGCCAGCAGCTTGGTAGGACTGCGAAACACTGAAGCTTTCTTT.

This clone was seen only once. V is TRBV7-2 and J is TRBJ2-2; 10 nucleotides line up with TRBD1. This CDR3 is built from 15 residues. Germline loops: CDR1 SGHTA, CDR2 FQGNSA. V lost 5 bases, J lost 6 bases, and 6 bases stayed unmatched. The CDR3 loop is CASSMGQGWAGELFF. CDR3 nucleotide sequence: TGTGCCAGCAGCATGGGACAGGGGTGGGCCGGGGAGCTGTTTTTT.

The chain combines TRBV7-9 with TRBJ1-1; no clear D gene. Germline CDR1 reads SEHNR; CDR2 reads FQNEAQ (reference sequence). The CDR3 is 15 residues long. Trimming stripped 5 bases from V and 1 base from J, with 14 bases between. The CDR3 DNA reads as TGTGCCAGCAGCCGGAGGGCGGCAGCGAACACTGAAGCTTTCTTT. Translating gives CASSRRAAANTEAFF.

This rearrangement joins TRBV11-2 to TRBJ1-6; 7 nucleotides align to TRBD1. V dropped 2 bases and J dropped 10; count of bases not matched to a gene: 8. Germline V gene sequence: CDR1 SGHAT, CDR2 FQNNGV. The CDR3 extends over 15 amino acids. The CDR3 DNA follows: TGTGCCAGCAGCTTACTGGTGACAGGGATATCACCCCTCCACTTT. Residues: CASSLLVTGISPLHF.

The CDR3 DNA reads as TGTGCCAGCAGTTACTCGGAGGAAGCTTTCTTT. Amino acid sequence: CASSYSEEAFF. V and J are TRBV6-2 or TRBV6-3 and TRBJ1-1; D not certain. The CDR3 loop spans 11 amino acids. The V and J ends lost 0 bases and 8 bases respectively, with 4 bases between them. Germline lookup yields CDR1 MNHEY and CDR2 SVGEGT.

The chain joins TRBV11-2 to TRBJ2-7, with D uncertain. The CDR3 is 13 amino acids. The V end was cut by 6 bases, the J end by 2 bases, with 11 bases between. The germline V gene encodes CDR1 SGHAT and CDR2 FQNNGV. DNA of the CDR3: TGTGCCAGCAGAAGCGATCCAGCCTACGAGCAGTACTTC. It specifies CASRSDPAYEQYF.

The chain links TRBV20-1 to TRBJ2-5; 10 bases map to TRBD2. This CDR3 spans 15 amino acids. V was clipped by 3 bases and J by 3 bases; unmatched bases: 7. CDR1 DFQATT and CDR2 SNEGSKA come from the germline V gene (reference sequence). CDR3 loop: CSASGLAGVEETQYF. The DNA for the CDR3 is TGCAGTGCTAGTGGCCTAGCGGGAGTAGAAGAGACCCAGTACTTC.

Here the CDR3 reads CATQDRADSPLHF. The CDR3 coding sequence is TGCGCCACTCAAGACAGGGCCGATTCACCCCTCCACTTT. V gene TRBV5-1 combines with J gene TRBJ1-6; TRBD1 matches 7 bases. J lost 8 bases, V lost 9 bases, and 8 bases had no gene match. Germline assignment: CDR1 SGHRS and CDR2 YFSETQ. The CDR3 loop spans 13 amino acids.

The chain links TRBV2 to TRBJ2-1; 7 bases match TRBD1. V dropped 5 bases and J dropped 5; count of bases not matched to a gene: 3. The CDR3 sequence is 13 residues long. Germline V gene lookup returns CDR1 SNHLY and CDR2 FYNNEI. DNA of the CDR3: TGTGCCAGCAGTCTCGACAGGGACAATGAGCAGTTCTTC. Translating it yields CASSLDRDNEQFF.